This T cell receptor beta chain derives from a study of T cells in Graves' hyperthyroidism and ophthalmopathy. Study-wide results and limits: Most thyroid-expanded clonotypes above 0.001 were also found in blood. Ophthalmopathy prediction by the model preceded onset by a median approximately 6.9 months.

Diagnosis relied on clinical symptoms, serum thyroxine and TRAb, thyroid ultrasound and orbital computed tomography. Amplification of TCR beta CDR3 regions was performed using RNA transcripts as template. HTBI primers were used for first-round RT-PCR of the TCR CDR3. Each CDR3 protein is one row after TCRdb ran MiXCR on the multiplex PCR reads. The sample has around 400,000 distinct CDR3 sequences; 13% to 15% are singletons. This clonotype was seen many times. Its antigen is unidentified. The sample was blood. The TCR sequence derives from an older woman with Graves' ophthalmopathy.

In DNA, the CDR3 is TGTGCCAGCAGCCGGTACGGGACTAGCGGGGGCACAGATACGCAGTATTTT. As protein: CASSRYGTSGGTDTQYF. The V and J genes are TRBV11-2 and TRBJ2-3; 13 bases match TRBD2. The CDR3 extends over 17 amino acids. V dropped 5 bases and J dropped 1; count of bases not matched to a gene: 6. Germline assignment: CDR1 SGHAT and CDR2 FQNNGV. Variable domain in full (rest from reference TRBV11-2 and TRBJ2-3): EAGVAQSPRYKIIEKRQSVAFWCNPISGHATLYWYQQILGQGPKLLIQFQNNGVVDDSQLPKDRFSAERLKGVDSTLKIQPAKLEDSAVYLCASSRYGTSGGTDTQYFGPGTRLTVL.